This T cell receptor beta chain was sequenced for a study of regulatory T cells in long-lasting Graves disease. General observations from the study: Persistent-disease Graves' patients showed less TCR diversity than new cases. Accuracy may have suffered from the small sample size.

Described time point: newly diagnosed GD, antithyroid drugs for less than 3 months. Researchers made the TCR library from RNA that was extracted from PBMCs. CDR1 is DFQATT and CDR2 is SNEGSKA in the germline V gene (reference sequence). The V and J ends lost 6 bases and 1 base respectively, with 10 bases between them. The CDR3 covers 12 residues. CDR3-region Arm-PCR and iRepertoire HTBI primers produced the TCR beta libraries. One entry per CDR3 protein, called by TCRdb with MiXCR from the multiplex PCR reads. The sample yields 370,000 or so distinct CDR3 sequences, around 15% seen once. Many counts were recorded for this clonotype. Its antigen remains unknown. These same data were also listed under a study on T cells in Graves' hyperthyroidism and ophthalmopathy. That paper notes: Most thyroid clonotypes with frequency above 0.001 were detected in blood.

V usage is TRBV20-1 and J usage is TRBJ2-7, with D maybe TRBD1 (6 bases). The source material was peripheral blood mononuclear cells (PBMCs), sampled at new diagnosis, from a patient treated with antithyroid drugs. This clonotype originated in a woman aged 18-29 years with Graves disease. The chain's CDR3 is CSAKDRSYEQYF. The CDR3 DNA reads as TGCAGTGCCAAGGACAGATCCTACGAGCAGTACTTC.